This TCR beta chain was observed in a study of human T cells and chemical hapten exposure. Overall study: 2% DPC was applied to 2 cm by 2 cm of upper inner arm skin for sensitization. Yields of TCR per sample differed, chiefly owing to small differences in pooled library volume.

For the library, individual cDNA molecules each received unique molecular identifiers. TCRdb re-derived calls from the RACE reads in MiXCR, one entry per CDR3 protein. The profile shows about 82,000 distinct CDR3 sequences, 5% to 8.5% of them singletons. In this sample, this clonotype turned up many times. The CDR3 is 14 residues long. V was trimmed by 4 bases and J by 4 bases, leaving 15 bases between them. The germline V gene has CDR1 DFQATT and CDR2 SNEGSKA (reference sequence). Time point of the sample: patch test 2, 6 weeks after DPC sensitization. As to treatment: therapeutic diphenylcyclopropenone sensitization with weekly scalp DPC. The authors' total RNA extraction used unfractionated whole blood.

The clonotype comes from a woman aged 25 to 39 with alopecia areata. Some clones in this sample may be carry-over from other donors' samples. The sample here was whole blood, taken in connection with sensitization to the hapten diphenylcyclopropenone (DPC). This chain connects TRBV20-1 to TRBJ2-3; tentative D call: TRBD2 (6 bases). CDR3 sequence reads: CSAIDFAGSDTQYF. CDR3 DNA sequence: TGCAGTGCTATAGACTTCGCGGGGTCAGATACGCAGTATTTT.